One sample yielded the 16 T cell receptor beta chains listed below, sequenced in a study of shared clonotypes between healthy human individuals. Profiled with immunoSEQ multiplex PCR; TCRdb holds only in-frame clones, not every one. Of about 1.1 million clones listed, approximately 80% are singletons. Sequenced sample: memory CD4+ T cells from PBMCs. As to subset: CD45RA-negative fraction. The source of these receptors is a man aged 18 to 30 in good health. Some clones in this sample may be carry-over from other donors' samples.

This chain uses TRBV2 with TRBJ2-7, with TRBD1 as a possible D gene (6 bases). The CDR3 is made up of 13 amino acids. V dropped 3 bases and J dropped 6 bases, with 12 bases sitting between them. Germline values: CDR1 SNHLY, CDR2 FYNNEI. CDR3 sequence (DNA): TGTGCCAGCAGTGACAGGGGAGAAAGCGAGCAGTACTTC. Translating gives CASSDRGESEQYF. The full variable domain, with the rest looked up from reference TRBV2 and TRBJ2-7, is EPEVTQTPSHQVTQMGQEVILRCVPISNHLYFYWYRQILGQKVEFLVSFYNNEISEKSEIFDDQFSVERPDGSNFTLKIRSTKLEDSAMYFCASSDRGESEQYFGPGTRLTVT.

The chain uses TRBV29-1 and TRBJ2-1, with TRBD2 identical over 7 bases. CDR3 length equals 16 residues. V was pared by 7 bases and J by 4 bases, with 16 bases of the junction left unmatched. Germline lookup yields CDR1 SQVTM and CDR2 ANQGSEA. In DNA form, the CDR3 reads TGCAGCGCCTTACTGCGACTAGCTGCTATATACAATGAGCAGTTCTTC. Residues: CSALLRLAAIYNEQFF.

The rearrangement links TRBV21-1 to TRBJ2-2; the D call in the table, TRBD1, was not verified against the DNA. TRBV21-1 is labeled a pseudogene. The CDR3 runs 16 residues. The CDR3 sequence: CASSKDRGIGTGELFF. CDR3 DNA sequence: TGTGCCAGCAGCAAAGACAGGGGAATCGGCACCGGGGAGCTGTTTTTT.

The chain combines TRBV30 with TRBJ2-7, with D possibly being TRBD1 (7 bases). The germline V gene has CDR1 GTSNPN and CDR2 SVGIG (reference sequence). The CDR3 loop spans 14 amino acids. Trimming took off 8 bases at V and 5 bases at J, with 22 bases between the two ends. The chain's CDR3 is CAGSGGSASDEQYF. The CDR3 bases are TGTGCCGGCTCAGGGGGTAGTGCTAGCGACGAGCAGTACTTC. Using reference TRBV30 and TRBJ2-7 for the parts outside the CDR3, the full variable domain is SQTIHQWPATLVQPVGSPLSLECTVEGTSNPNLYWYRQAAGRGLQLLFYSVGIGQISSEVPQNLSASRPQDRQFILSSKKLLLSDSGFYLCAGSGGSASDEQYFGPGTRLTVT.

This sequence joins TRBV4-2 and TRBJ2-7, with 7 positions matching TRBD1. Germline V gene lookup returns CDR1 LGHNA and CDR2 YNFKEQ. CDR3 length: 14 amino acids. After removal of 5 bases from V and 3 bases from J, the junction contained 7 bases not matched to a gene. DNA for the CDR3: TGTGCCAGCAGCTTGAAGGGGGCGAGCTACGAGCAGTACTTC. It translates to CASSLKGASYEQYF.

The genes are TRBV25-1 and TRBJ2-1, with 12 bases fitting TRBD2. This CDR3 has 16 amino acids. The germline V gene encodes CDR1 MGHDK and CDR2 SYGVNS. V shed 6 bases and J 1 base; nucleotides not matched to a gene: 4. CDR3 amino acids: CASSSGTSGSYNEQFF. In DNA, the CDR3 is TGTGCCAGCAGCTCCGGGACTAGCGGGTCCTACAATGAGCAGTTCTTC.

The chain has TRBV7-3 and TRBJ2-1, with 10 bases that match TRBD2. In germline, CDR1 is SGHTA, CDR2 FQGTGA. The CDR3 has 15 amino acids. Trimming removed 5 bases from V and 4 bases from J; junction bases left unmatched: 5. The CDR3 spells CASSQSSGSYNEQFF. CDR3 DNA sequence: TGTGCCAGCAGCCAATCTAGCGGGAGTTACAATGAGCAGTTCTTC.

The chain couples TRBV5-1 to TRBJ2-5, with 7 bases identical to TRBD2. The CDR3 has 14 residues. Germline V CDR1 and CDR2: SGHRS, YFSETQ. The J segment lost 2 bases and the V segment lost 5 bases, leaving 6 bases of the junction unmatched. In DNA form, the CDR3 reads TGCGCCAGCAGGACGCAGGGAGGGCAAGAGACCCAGTACTTC. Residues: CASRTQGGQETQYF.

DNA for the CDR3: TGTGCCAGCAGTTTACCGTTAAGCGGGAGTGGGTACAATGAGCAGTTCTTC. Translated: CASSLPLSGSGYNEQFF. The chain carries TRBV28 and TRBJ2-1; 8 bases map to TRBD2. V trimming: 2 bases; J trimming: 4 bases; junction bases outside the gene matches: 10. CDR1 and CDR2 from the germline V gene are MDHEN and SYDVKM. The CDR3 is made up of 17 amino acids.

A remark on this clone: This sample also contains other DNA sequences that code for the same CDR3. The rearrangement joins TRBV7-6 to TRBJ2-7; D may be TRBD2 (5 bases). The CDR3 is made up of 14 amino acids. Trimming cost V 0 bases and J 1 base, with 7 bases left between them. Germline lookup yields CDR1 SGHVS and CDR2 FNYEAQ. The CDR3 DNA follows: TGTGCCAGCAGCTTAGCGACGGGGTCCTACGAGCAGTACTTC. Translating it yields CASSLATGSYEQYF.

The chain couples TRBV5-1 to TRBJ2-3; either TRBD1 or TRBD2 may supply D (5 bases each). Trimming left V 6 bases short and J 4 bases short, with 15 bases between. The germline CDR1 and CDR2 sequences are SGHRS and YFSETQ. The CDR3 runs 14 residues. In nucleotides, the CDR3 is TGCGCCAGCAACGATCCCCAGGGACCAGATACGCAGTATTTT. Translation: CASNDPQGPDTQYF.

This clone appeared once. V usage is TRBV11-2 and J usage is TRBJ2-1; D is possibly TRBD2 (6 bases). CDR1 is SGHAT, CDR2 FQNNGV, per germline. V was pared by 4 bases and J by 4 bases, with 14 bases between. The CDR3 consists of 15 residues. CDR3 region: CASSSISGAYNEQFF. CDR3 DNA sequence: TGTGCCAGCAGCTCAATTAGCGGAGCATACAATGAGCAGTTCTTC. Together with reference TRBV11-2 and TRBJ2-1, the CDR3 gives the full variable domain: EAGVAQSPRYKIIEKRQSVAFWCNPISGHATLYWYQQILGQGPKLLIQFQNNGVVDDSQLPKDRFSAERLKGVDSTLKIQPAKLEDSAVYLCASSSISGAYNEQFFGPGTRLTVL.

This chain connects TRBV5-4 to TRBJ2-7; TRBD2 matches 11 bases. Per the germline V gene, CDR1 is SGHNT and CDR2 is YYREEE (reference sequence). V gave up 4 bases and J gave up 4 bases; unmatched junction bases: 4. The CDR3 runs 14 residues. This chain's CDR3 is CASSPTSGSYEQYF. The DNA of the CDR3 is TGTGCCAGCAGCCCAACTAGCGGGAGTTACGAGCAGTACTTC.

The CDR3 DNA reads TGTGCCAGCAGTACCCTCGGGAGGAGTACTAACGAGCAGTACTTC. Translated: CASSTLGRSTNEQYF. This chain links TRBV27 with TRBJ2-7; 7 nucleotides agree with TRBD2. Per germline, CDR1 MNHEY and CDR2 SMNVEV (reference sequence). The junction had 12 bases not matched to a gene; V was cut back by 5 bases and J by 5 bases. The CDR3 has 15 residues.

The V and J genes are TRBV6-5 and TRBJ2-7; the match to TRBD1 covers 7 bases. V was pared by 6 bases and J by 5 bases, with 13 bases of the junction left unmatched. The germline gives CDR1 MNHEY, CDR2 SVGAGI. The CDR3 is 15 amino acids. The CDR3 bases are TGTGCCAGCAGCTTTGACAGGGCCCCTCAGAACGAGCAGTACTTC. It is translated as CASSFDRAPQNEQYF.

The CDR3 reads CASSVSVPGQFF. The CDR3 DNA follows: TGTGCCAGCAGCGTTTCGGTCCCTGGGCAGTTCTTC. V gene TRBV7-2 combines with J gene TRBJ2-1, with D uncertain. Per germline, CDR1 SGHTA and CDR2 FQGNSA. This CDR3 is 12 amino acids long. Trimming left V 5 bases short and J 12 bases short, with 14 bases between.